This T cell receptor (beta chain) came from a study of technical replicates of blood from a handful of donors. Germline-derived CDR1 and CDR2 are MNHNS and SASEGT. The CDR3 is 16 residues long. Trimming removed 3 bases from V and 0 bases from J, with 12 bases in between. Sequenced by immunoSEQ multiplex PCR; TCRdb stores in-frame clones only, minus some. The table shows about 49,000 clones, with roughly 92% occurring only once. The sequencing input was PBMCs. The source is a human donor in good health. Some clones in this sample may be carry-over from other donors' samples. The chain links TRBV6-1 to TRBJ2-4; TRBD2 might be the D (5 bases). The CDR3 protein is CASSDPLGLAKNIQYF. Written as DNA, the CDR3 is TGTGCCAGCAGTGATCCTCTTGGACTAGCCAAAAACATTCAGTACTTC.